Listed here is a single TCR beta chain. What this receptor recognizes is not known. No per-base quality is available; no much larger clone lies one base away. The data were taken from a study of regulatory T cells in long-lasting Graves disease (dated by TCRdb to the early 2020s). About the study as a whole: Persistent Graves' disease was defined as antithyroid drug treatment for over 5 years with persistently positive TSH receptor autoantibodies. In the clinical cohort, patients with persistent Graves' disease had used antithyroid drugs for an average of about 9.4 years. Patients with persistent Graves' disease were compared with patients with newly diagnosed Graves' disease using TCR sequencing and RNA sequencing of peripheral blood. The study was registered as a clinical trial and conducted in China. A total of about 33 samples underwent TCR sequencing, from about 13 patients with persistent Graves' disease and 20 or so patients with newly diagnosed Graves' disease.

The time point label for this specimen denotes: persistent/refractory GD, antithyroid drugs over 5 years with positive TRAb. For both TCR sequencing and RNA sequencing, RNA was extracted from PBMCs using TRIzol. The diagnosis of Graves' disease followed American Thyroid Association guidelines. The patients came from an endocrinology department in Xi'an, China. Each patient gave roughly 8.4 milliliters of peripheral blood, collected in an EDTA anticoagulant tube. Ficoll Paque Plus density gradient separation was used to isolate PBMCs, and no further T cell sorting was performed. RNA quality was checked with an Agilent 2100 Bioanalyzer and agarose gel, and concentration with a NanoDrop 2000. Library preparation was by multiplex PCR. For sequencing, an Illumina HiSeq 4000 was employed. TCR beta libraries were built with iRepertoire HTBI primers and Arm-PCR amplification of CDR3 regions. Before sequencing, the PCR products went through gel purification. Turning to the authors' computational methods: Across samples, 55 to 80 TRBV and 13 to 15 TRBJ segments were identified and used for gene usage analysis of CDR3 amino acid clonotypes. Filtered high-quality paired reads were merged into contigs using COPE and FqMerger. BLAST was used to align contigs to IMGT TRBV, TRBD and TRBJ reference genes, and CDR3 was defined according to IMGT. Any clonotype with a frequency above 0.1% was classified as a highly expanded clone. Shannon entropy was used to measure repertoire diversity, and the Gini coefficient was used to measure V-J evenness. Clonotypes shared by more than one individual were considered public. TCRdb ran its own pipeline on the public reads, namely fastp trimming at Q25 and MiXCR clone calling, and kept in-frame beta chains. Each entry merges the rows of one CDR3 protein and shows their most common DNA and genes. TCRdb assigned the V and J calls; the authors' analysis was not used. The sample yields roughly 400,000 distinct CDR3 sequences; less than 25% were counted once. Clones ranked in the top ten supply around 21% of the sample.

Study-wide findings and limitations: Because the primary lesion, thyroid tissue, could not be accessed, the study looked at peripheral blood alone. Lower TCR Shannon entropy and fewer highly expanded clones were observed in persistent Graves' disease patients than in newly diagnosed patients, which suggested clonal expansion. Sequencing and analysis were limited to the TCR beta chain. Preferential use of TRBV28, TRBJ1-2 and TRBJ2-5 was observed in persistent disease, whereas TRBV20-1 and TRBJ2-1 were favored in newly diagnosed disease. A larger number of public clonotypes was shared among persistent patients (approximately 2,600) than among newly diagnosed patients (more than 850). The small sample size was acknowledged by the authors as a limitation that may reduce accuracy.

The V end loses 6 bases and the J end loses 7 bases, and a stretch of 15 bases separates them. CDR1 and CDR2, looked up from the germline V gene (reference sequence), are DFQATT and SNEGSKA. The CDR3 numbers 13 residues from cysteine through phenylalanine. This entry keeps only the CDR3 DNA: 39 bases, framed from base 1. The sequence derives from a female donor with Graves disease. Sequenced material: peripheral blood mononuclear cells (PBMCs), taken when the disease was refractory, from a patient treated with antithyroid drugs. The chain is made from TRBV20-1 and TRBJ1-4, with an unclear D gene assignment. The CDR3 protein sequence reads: CSAYVPAGEKLFF. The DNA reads TGCAGTGCCTACGTCCCGGCGGGTGAAAAACTGTTTTTT.